This TCR beta chain was obtained from a study of Ad26.COV2.S vaccination and SARS-CoV-2 variants. Study in general: Participant was drawn from the COV1001 Ad26.COV2.S trial arm. Each vaccinee took Ad26.COV2.S intramuscularly, once or twice 56 days apart.

The table came from immunoSEQ multiplex PCR; TCRdb's copy has only in-frame clones and leaves some out. The table includes some 390,000 clones, about 88% detected once. Comments on this clone: Its antigen is still unknown.

The treatment: roughly 19 received Ad26.COV2.S at low or high dose, single or two shots; 5 received placebo; per-sample allocation not given. Samples analyzed were those drawn on day 63 after the first vaccine or placebo injection. General observations from the study: Participants in the vaccine arm had higher spike-specific TCR breadth; placebo recipients had lower.

The V and J ends lost 1 base and 4 bases respectively, with 8 bases between them. Germline values: CDR1 SGHTA, CDR2 FQGNSA. The CDR3 loop spans 13 amino acids. This sequence joins TRBV7-2 and TRBJ2-7, with D uncertain. The source is a person between 18 and 65 years old who received the Ad26.COV2.S COVID-19 vaccine or a placebo. The sample here was peripheral blood, taken in a trial of Ad26.COV2.S vaccine versus placebo. CDR3 sequence (DNA): TGTGCCAGCAGCTTAGATCAGTCGTACGAGCAGTACTTC. Translating it yields CASSLDQSYEQYF.